The rows below give T cell receptor beta chains drawn from one sample of a study of identifying expanded T cells in peripheral blood. The table came from immunoSEQ multiplex PCR; TCRdb's copy has only in-frame clones and leaves some out. The sample has tens of thousands of clones, approximately 85% seen once. The sequenced material came from blood. The receptors here all came from a person aged 18 to 70 in good health. The CDR3 runs from the conserved cysteine through the conserved F or W. A D gene is named only where the DNA matches it firmly. Size is stated for part of the rows, as once, few or many counts, or as a class when the clone is expanded.

clone size: once; D gene: NA; J gene: TRBJ1-1; V gene: TRBV2; CDR3 protein: CASSGPRGMNTEAFF; CDR3 DNA: TGTGCCAGCAGTGGTCCCCGAGGCATGAACACTGAAGCTTTCTTT
clone size: NA; D gene: TRBD2; J gene: TRBJ2-2; V gene: TRBV6-6; CDR3 protein: CASSPAGVLNTGELFF; CDR3 DNA: TGTGCCAGCAGTCCAGCGGGGGTCTTGAACACCGGGGAGCTGTTTTTT
clone size: NA; D gene: TRBD2; J gene: TRBJ2-7; V gene: TRBV10-3; CDR3 protein: CAIRSGGLSYEQYF; CDR3 DNA: TGTGCCATCAGAAGCGGGGGGCTCTCCTACGAGCAGTACTTC
clone size: NA; D gene: TRBD1; J gene: TRBJ1-1; V gene: TRBV18; CDR3 protein: CASSSGTVNTEAFF; CDR3 DNA: TGTGCCAGCTCATCTGGGACAGTGAACACTGAAGCTTTCTTT
clone size: NA; D gene: TRBD1; J gene: TRBJ2-3; V gene: TRBV28; CDR3 protein: CASRRQGQNTQYF; CDR3 DNA: TGTGCCAGCAGAAGACAGGGGCAGAATACGCAGTATTTT
clone size: NA; D gene: TRBD2; J gene: TRBJ2-1; V gene: TRBV7-6; CDR3 protein: CASSFSETSGYNEQFF; CDR3 DNA: TGTGCCAGCAGCTTTTCCGAGACTAGCGGCTACAATGAGCAGTTCTTC
clone size: once; D gene: NA; J gene: TRBJ2-4; V gene: TRBV5-4; CDR3 protein: CASSKEQGLLAKNIQYF; CDR3 DNA: TGTGCCAGCAGCAAGGAACAGGGCTTACTAGCCAAAAACATTCAGTACTTC
clone size: NA; D gene: NA; J gene: TRBJ2-7; V gene: TRBV6-5; CDR3 protein: CASSYAYEQYF; CDR3 DNA: TGTGCCAGCAGTTACGCCTACGAGCAGTACTTC
clone size: once; D gene: NA; J gene: TRBJ1-2; V gene: TRBV9; CDR3 protein: CASSAQADGYTF; CDR3 DNA: TGTGCCAGCAGCGCACAAGCAGATGGCTACACCTTC
clone size: NA; D gene: TRBD1; J gene: TRBJ2-7; V gene: TRBV5-6; CDR3 protein: CASSSRDRGYEQYF; CDR3 DNA: TGTGCCAGCAGCTCACGGGACAGGGGCTACGAGCAGTACTTC
clone size: NA; D gene: NA; J gene: TRBJ1-5; V gene: TRBV27; CDR3 protein: CASSATTGNGNQPQHF; CDR3 DNA: TGTGCCAGCAGTGCTACCACGGGAAATGGCAATCAGCCCCAGCATTTT
clone size: once; D gene: NA; J gene: TRBJ1-1; V gene: TRBV9; CDR3 protein: CASSGGAEAFF; CDR3 DNA: TGTGCCAGCAGCGGGGGCGCTGAAGCTTTCTTT
clone size: NA; D gene: TRBD1; J gene: TRBJ1-1; V gene: TRBV27; CDR3 protein: CASSLGQGAMGTEAFF; CDR3 DNA: TGTGCCAGCAGTTTGGGACAGGGGGCGATGGGGACTGAAGCTTTCTTT
clone size: NA; D gene: NA; J gene: TRBJ1-1; V gene: TRBV25-1; CDR3 protein: CASSSPLWGGNTEAFF; CDR3 DNA: TGTGCCAGCAGTTCTCCACTCTGGGGGGGGAACACTGAAGCTTTCTTT
clone size: once; D gene: NA; J gene: TRBJ2-5; V gene: TRBV7-7; CDR3 protein: CASCDSQETQYF; CDR3 DNA: TGTGCCAGCTGTGACAGCCAAGAGACCCAGTACTTC
clone size: NA; D gene: NA; J gene: TRBJ2-7; V gene: TRBV21-1; CDR3 protein: CATLTKSYEQYF; CDR3 DNA: TGTGCCACCCTGACCAAATCCTACGAGCAGTACTTC
clone size: NA; D gene: TRBD2; J gene: TRBJ2-7; V gene: TRBV7-9; CDR3 protein: CASSSSGSSHEQYF; CDR3 DNA: TGTGCCAGCAGCTCTAGCGGGAGCTCCCACGAGCAGTACTTC
clone size: NA; D gene: NA; J gene: TRBJ2-5; V gene: TRBV5-1; CDR3 protein: CASSLNAGLGETQYF; CDR3 DNA: TGCGCCAGCAGCTTGAATGCGGGATTGGGAGAGACCCAGTACTTC
clone size: NA; D gene: NA; J gene: TRBJ1-2; V gene: TRBV7-9; CDR3 protein: CASSLKSDINYGYTF; CDR3 DNA: TGTGCCAGCAGCTTAAAGTCTGACATCAACTATGGCTACACCTTC
clone size: NA; D gene: TRBD1; J gene: TRBJ1-5; V gene: TRBV19; CDR3 protein: CASSITTGGVGNQPQHF; CDR3 DNA: TGTGCCAGTAGTATAACCACAGGGGGCGTGGGCAATCAGCCCCAGCATTTT
clone size: NA; D gene: NA; J gene: TRBJ2-5; V gene: TRBV28; CDR3 protein: CASSPGQTKETQYF; CDR3 DNA: TGTGCCAGCAGTCCGGGACAAACAAAAGAGACCCAGTACTTC
clone size: NA; D gene: NA; J gene: TRBJ1-2; V gene: TRBV2; CDR3 protein: CASTGVSAGAPDLF; CDR3 DNA: TGTGCCAGCACCGGGGTGTCAGCCGGGGCCCCAGACCTCTTC
clone size: NA; D gene: TRBD2; J gene: TRBJ2-7; V gene: TRBV7-2; CDR3 protein: CASSLAPGGVPLAGNYEQYF; CDR3 DNA: TGTGCCAGCAGCTTAGCCCCAGGTGGGGTCCCACTAGCGGGAAACTACGAGCAGTACTTC
clone size: NA; D gene: NA; J gene: TRBJ2-3; V gene: TRBV18; CDR3 protein: CASSPESDTQYF; CDR3 DNA: TGTGCCAGCTCACCTGAATCAGATACGCAGTATTTT
clone size: NA; D gene: TRBD1; J gene: TRBJ2-2; V gene: TRBV10-3; CDR3 protein: CAISESQGASGELFF; CDR3 DNA: TGTGCCATCAGTGAGTCCCAGGGGGCGAGCGGGGAGCTGTTTTTT
clone size: NA; D gene: TRBD2; J gene: TRBJ2-1; V gene: TRBV7-6; CDR3 protein: CASSPETSGASYNEQFF; CDR3 DNA: TGTGCCAGCAGCCCAGAGACTAGCGGGGCATCCTACAATGAGCAGTTCTTC
clone size: NA; D gene: TRBD1; J gene: TRBJ2-7; V gene: TRBV6-6; CDR3 protein: CASSYTTGGEQYF; CDR3 DNA: TGTGCCAGCAGTTACACGACAGGGGGCGAGCAGTACTTC
clone size: NA; D gene: NA; J gene: TRBJ2-3; V gene: TRBV2; CDR3 protein: CASRDRTGTDTQYF; CDR3 DNA: TGTGCCAGCAGGGATCGGACTGGCACAGATACGCAGTATTTT
clone size: NA; D gene: TRBD2; J gene: TRBJ2-5; V gene: TRBV7-9; CDR3 protein: CASSLLAGVQETQYF; CDR3 DNA: TGTGCCAGCAGCTTACTAGCGGGAGTCCAAGAGACCCAGTACTTC
clone size: NA; D gene: NA; J gene: TRBJ1-6; V gene: TRBV7-9; CDR3 protein: CASSPGGLSNSPLHF; CDR3 DNA: TGTGCCAGCAGCCCCGGTGGGCTGAGTAATTCACCCCTCCACTTT
clone size: once; D gene: NA; J gene: TRBJ2-7; V gene: TRBV14; CDR3 protein: CASSPHPGTNYEQYF; CDR3 DNA: TGTGCCAGCAGCCCACACCCCGGGACAAACTACGAGCAGTACTTC
clone size: NA; D gene: NA; J gene: TRBJ2-7; V gene: TRBV2; CDR3 protein: CASSEVAGLDEQYF; CDR3 DNA: TGTGCCAGCAGTGAGGTTGCAGGGTTGGACGAGCAGTACTTC
clone size: once; D gene: TRBD1; J gene: TRBJ2-3; V gene: TRBV4-3; CDR3 protein: CASSQGVGAGTDPSTDTQYF; CDR3 DNA: TGCGCCAGCAGCCAAGGAGTCGGTGCAGGGACAGACCCTAGCACAGATACGCAGTATTTT
clone size: NA; D gene: TRBD1; J gene: TRBJ1-1; V gene: TRBV4-1; CDR3 protein: CASGQGAGRTEAFF; CDR3 DNA: TGCGCCAGCGGGCAGGGGGCGGGTAGGACTGAAGCTTTCTTT
clone size: NA; D gene: TRBD1; J gene: TRBJ1-4; V gene: TRBV6-5; CDR3 protein: CASSPGTGNEKLFF; CDR3 DNA: TGTGCCAGCAGCCCCGGGACAGGGAATGAAAAACTGTTTTTT
clone size: NA; D gene: NA; J gene: TRBJ1-5; V gene: TRBV5-1; CDR3 protein: CASSLAGTDNQPQHF; CDR3 DNA: TGCGCCAGCAGCTTAGCCGGGACCGATAATCAGCCCCAGCATTTT
clone size: NA; D gene: NA; J gene: TRBJ1-5; V gene: TRBV4-1; CDR3 protein: CASSQAGGLSNQPQHF; CDR3 DNA: TGCGCCAGCAGCCAAGCGGGGGGCCTTAGCAATCAGCCCCAGCATTTT
clone size: NA; D gene: NA; J gene: TRBJ1-5; V gene: TRBV11-2; CDR3 protein: CASSSGAGSYQPQHF; CDR3 DNA: TGTGCCAGCAGCTCCGGGGCTGGGAGTTATCAGCCCCAGCATTTT
clone size: NA; D gene: TRBD1; J gene: TRBJ1-5; V gene: TRBV7-9; CDR3 protein: CASSLGERGQVGSNQPQHF; CDR3 DNA: TGTGCCAGCAGCTTAGGCGAGCGGGGACAGGTCGGAAGCAATCAGCCCCAGCATTTT
clone size: NA; D gene: NA; J gene: TRBJ1-5; V gene: TRBV5-1; CDR3 protein: CASSLGQGQPQHF; CDR3 DNA: TGCGCCAGCAGCTTGGGGCAGGGTCAGCCCCAGCATTTT
clone size: NA; D gene: TRBD1; J gene: TRBJ1-2; V gene: TRBV2; CDR3 protein: CASTMDRASGGYTF; CDR3 DNA: TGTGCCAGCACCATGGACAGGGCAAGTGGTGGCTACACCTTC
clone size: NA; D gene: TRBD2; J gene: TRBJ2-1; V gene: TRBV5-1; CDR3 protein: CASSLVLAGGPGEQFF; CDR3 DNA: TGCGCCAGCAGCTTGGTCCTCGCGGGGGGGCCAGGTGAGCAGTTCTTC
clone size: NA; D gene: NA; J gene: TRBJ1-2; V gene: TRBV10-3; CDR3 protein: CAIIRTPTGYGYTF; CDR3 DNA: TGTGCCATCATCCGGACTCCTACAGGCTATGGCTACACCTTC
clone size: NA; D gene: NA; J gene: TRBJ1-5; V gene: TRBV4-2; CDR3 protein: CASSQDLVQPQHF; CDR3 DNA: TGTGCCAGCAGCCAAGATCTCGTTCAGCCCCAGCATTTT
clone size: NA; D gene: NA; J gene: TRBJ1-5; V gene: TRBV19; CDR3 protein: CASRFNGGVGNQPQHF; CDR3 DNA: TGTGCCAGTCGCTTCAACGGGGGAGTTGGCAATCAGCCCCAGCATTTT
clone size: few; D gene: NA; J gene: TRBJ1-2; V gene: TRBV5-1; CDR3 protein: CASSFDQGNPYGYTF; CDR3 DNA: TGCGCCAGCAGCTTTGACCAGGGCAACCCCTATGGCTACACCTTC
clone size: NA; D gene: NA; J gene: TRBJ1-5; V gene: TRBV27; CDR3 protein: CASSPGTASNQPQHF; CDR3 DNA: TGTGCCAGCAGTCCCGGGACGGCTAGCAATCAGCCCCAGCATTTT
clone size: once; D gene: NA; J gene: TRBJ2-7; V gene: TRBV18; CDR3 protein: CASSSVDRSGEQYF; CDR3 DNA: TGTGCCAGCTCGTCAGTGGACCGGTCGGGCGAGCAGTACTTC
clone size: NA; D gene: NA; J gene: TRBJ1-2; V gene: TRBV6-1; CDR3 protein: CASTAGKVIGYTF; CDR3 DNA: TGTGCCAGCACGGCGGGAAAGGTGATCGGCTACACCTTC
clone size: NA; D gene: TRBD1; J gene: TRBJ1-4; V gene: TRBV11-2; CDR3 protein: CASSRDRGGTNEKLFF; CDR3 DNA: TGTGCCAGCAGCCGGGACAGGGGGGGAACTAATGAAAAACTGTTTTTT
clone size: NA; D gene: NA; J gene: TRBJ2-5; V gene: TRBV7-3; CDR3 protein: CASSCIETQYF; CDR3 DNA: TGTGCCAGCAGCTGCATAGAGACCCAGTACTTC
clone size: NA; D gene: NA; J gene: TRBJ1-2; V gene: TRBV5-1; CDR3 protein: CASSLQGQDGYTF; CDR3 DNA: TGCGCCAGCAGCTTACAGGGTCAGGATGGCTACACCTTC
clone size: NA; D gene: NA; J gene: TRBJ1-2; V gene: TRBV6-1; CDR3 protein: CASSVRGWDHYGYTF; CDR3 DNA: TGTGCCAGCAGTGTACGGGGGTGGGATCACTATGGCTACACCTTC
clone size: once; D gene: NA; J gene: TRBJ2-7; V gene: TRBV11-2; CDR3 protein: CASSQELGGQSYEQYF; CDR3 DNA: TGTGCCAGCAGCCAAGAACTGGGGGGACAGAGCTACGAGCAGTACTTC
clone size: NA; D gene: NA; J gene: TRBJ2-4; V gene: TRBV19; CDR3 protein: CASSTRRQDAKNIQYF; CDR3 DNA: TGTGCCAGTAGTACCCGAAGACAGGACGCCAAAAACATTCAGTACTTC
clone size: NA; D gene: NA; J gene: TRBJ2-1; V gene: TRBV19; CDR3 protein: CASRNITYNEQFF; CDR3 DNA: TGTGCCAGTAGAAATATTACCTACAATGAGCAGTTCTTC